Following are 10 T cell receptor beta chains from one sample sequenced in a study of blood T cells in healthy people across ages. Primers used in a second PCR of about 7 to 11 cycles were a sample-barcoded 5' primer and a J-beta primer mix. TCRdb reprocessed the 5' RACE reads via MiXCR and lists one record per CDR3 protein. The repertoire consists of fewer than 1,000,000 distinct CDR3 sequences, with more than 40% occurring once and the leading ten covering about 19%. Sequenced input: blood. The origin of the receptors is a man aged 60 to 75 in good health.

The CDR3 loop reads CSVLRGEDTEAFF. CDR3 in DNA: TGCAGCGTCTTACGGGGTGAGGACACTGAAGCTTTCTTT. This chain connects TRBV29-1 to TRBJ1-1; D not certain. Trimming pared 6 bases from V and 3 bases from J, leaving 14 bases between. The V gene's germline CDR1 is SQVTM and CDR2 ANQGSEA. CDR3 size: 13 residues.

The chain joins TRBV20-1 to TRBJ2-7; 9 bases match TRBD1. Per germline, CDR1 DFQATT and CDR2 SNEGSKA (reference sequence). J was trimmed by 3 bases and V by 3 bases; bases with no gene match: 12. The CDR3 is 16 amino acids. The CDR3 sequence: CSASTPTGGLNYEQYF. CDR3 bases: TGCAGTGCTAGCACCCCGACAGGGGGACTCAACTACGAGCAGTACTTC.

This clonotype has a handful of counts. This chain links TRBV20-1 with TRBJ2-7; 9 bases are shared with TRBD1. The CDR3 totals 16 residues. Germline V gene sequence: CDR1 DFQATT, CDR2 SNEGSKA (reference sequence). The V gene end was trimmed by 0 bases and the J gene end by 4 bases; junction bases not matched to a gene: 10. The CDR3 loop reads CSARDLDRGGIYEQYF. The DNA of the CDR3 is TGCAGTGCTAGAGACCTCGACAGGGGGGGAATATACGAGCAGTACTTC.

Worth noting for this clonotype: A much larger clonotype is one base distant, so this may be a read error. This chain joins TRBV13 and TRBJ2-7; a possible D gene is TRBD1 (5 bases). V dropped 0 bases and J dropped 5 bases, with 14 bases sitting between them. The CDR3 sequence is 15 residues long. The germline gives CDR1 PRHDT, CDR2 FYEKMQ (reference sequence). Here the CDR3 reads CASSLGQGYSDEQYF. The CDR3 nucleotides read TGTGCCAGCAGCTTAGGCCAGGGCTACAGCGACGAGCAGTACTTC.

This clonotype has only a few counts. V and J are TRBV7-2 and TRBJ2-5, with TRBD2 identical over 9 bases. This CDR3 has 14 amino acids. The germline V gene has CDR1 SGHTA and CDR2 FQGNSA. J lost 13 bases, V lost 3 bases, and 12 bases had no gene match. CDR3 nucleotide sequence: TGTGCCAGCAGCTTGCTAGCGGGGAAAAGTGGGCGGTACTTC. This encodes CASSLLAGKSGRYF.

The chain carries TRBV6-5 and TRBJ1-5, with D hard to call. This CDR3 contains 13 residues. The V and J ends lost 4 bases and 6 bases respectively, with 10 bases between them. CDR1 is MNHEY, CDR2 SVGAGI, per germline. The CDR3 sequence is CASSLVVGQPQHF. The CDR3 bases are TGTGCCAGCAGTTTAGTGGTGGGTCAGCCCCAGCATTTT.

This clonotype showed up just a few times. The CDR3 DNA follows: TGCAGTGCTAGCCCCGACAGGTCTGCAGGCTCCTACGAGCAGTACTTC. It codes for CSASPDRSAGSYEQYF. This rearrangement joins TRBV20-1 to TRBJ2-7; TRBD1 is a possible D gene (6 bases). From germline, CDR1 is DFQATT and CDR2 SNEGSKA (reference sequence). The CDR3 has 16 residues. Between the trimmed V and J ends, which lost 3 bases and 0 bases, there was a span of 18 bases.

With regard to this clonotype: Germline is not matched at one junction end, which may reflect a read error. V usage is TRBV4-3 and J usage is TRBJ2-1; no reliable D call. Germline CDR1 is LGHNA and CDR2 is YSLEER. CDR3 length: 13 residues. This chain's CDR3 is CASGQWTDNEQFF. As DNA, the CDR3 is TGCGCCAGCGGCCAATGGACCGACAATGAGCAGTTCTTC.

This clonotype was counted between two and nine times. CDR3 sequence reads: CASRGTGVDGYTF. In DNA form, the CDR3 reads TGTGCCAGCAGGGGGACAGGGGTAGATGGCTACACCTTC. The J gene is TRBJ1-2, the V gene TRBV27; 10 bases align to TRBD1. J lost 6 bases, V lost 6 bases, and 4 bases had no gene match. Germline values: CDR1 MNHEY, CDR2 SMNVEV (reference sequence). The CDR3 extends over 13 amino acids.

As to this clonotype: This may stem from a read error, because a much larger clone lies one nucleotide away. The chain carries TRBV30 and TRBJ2-7; tentatively, D is TRBD2 (5 bases). The last part of the DNA fits TRBJ2-5 better; the J call may be wrong. The CDR3 totals 11 residues. CDR1 and CDR2 (germline): GTSNPN, SVGIG (reference sequence). The CDR3 loop is CAWGSGETQYF. Written as DNA, the CDR3 is TGTGCCTGGGGTTCGGGGGAGACCCAGTACTTC.